The 28 T cell receptor beta chains presented below share a single source sample, sequenced in a study of T cell responses to AZD1222 COVID-19 vaccine. This table comes from immunoSEQ multiplex PCR, and its TCRdb copy is limited to in-frame clones, with some not included. The profile shows 130,000 or so clones, about 86% of them singletons. This material consisted of peripheral blood, taken on day 0 of AZD1222 vaccination. Receptor source: an adult in good health.

The V gene is TRBV4-1, the J gene TRBJ2-1; 12 bases line up with TRBD2. The germline V gene has CDR1 MGHRA and CDR2 YSYEKL. Trimming took 4 bases from V and 5 from J; bases not matched to a gene: 0. The CDR3 is 14 amino acids. The CDR3 here is CASSRTSGDNEQFF. The CDR3, as DNA: TGCGCCAGCAGCCGGACTAGCGGGGACAATGAGCAGTTCTTC.

The rearrangement joins TRBV5-6 to TRBJ2-1; D gene uncertain. This CDR3 spans 16 amino acids. Germline-derived CDR1 and CDR2 are SGHDT and YYEEEE. V lost 2 bases, J lost 0 bases, and 12 bases lay in between. As DNA, the CDR3 is TGTGCCAGCAGCTTACTTGGACCGAACTCCTACAATGAGCAGTTCTTC. Protein sequence: CASSLLGPNSYNEQFF.

V is TRBV3-1 (or the pseudogene TRBV3-2) and J is TRBJ2-7; TRBD2 might be the D (6 bases). The V gene's germline CDR1 is LGHDT and CDR2 YNNKEL (reference sequence). The CDR3 is 13 amino acids. V dropped 1 base and J dropped 2 bases, with 6 bases sitting between them. This CDR3 reads CASSQGTTYEQYF. The CDR3 DNA is TGTGCCAGCAGCCAAGGGACTACCTACGAGCAGTACTTC.

The chain uses TRBV11-2 and TRBJ2-7, with D hard to call. The germline gives CDR1 SGHAT, CDR2 FQNNGV. V lost 1 base to trimming and J lost 3 bases, with 10 bases between them. The CDR3 is 14 amino acids. CDR3 region: CASSLGVLGYEQYF. Here the CDR3 DNA reads TGTGCCAGCAGCTTAGGGGTCCTAGGCTACGAGCAGTACTTC.

A note on this clone: In the same sample, other DNA sequences code for this CDR3. The chain has TRBV3-1 (or the pseudogene TRBV3-2) and TRBJ1-5, with D hard to call. Germline CDR1 is LGHDT and CDR2 is YNNKEL (reference sequence). Trimming shortened V by 4 bases and J by 3 bases, and 10 bases separated the two germline ends. The CDR3 is made up of 14 amino acids. The CDR3 loop reads CASSPQVSNQPQHF. The CDR3 DNA follows: TGTGCCAGCAGCCCCCAGGTCTCCAATCAGCCCCAGCATTTT.

The chain joins TRBV27 to TRBJ1-5; the D gene is possibly TRBD1 (5 bases). Germline CDR1 is MNHEY and CDR2 is SMNVEV (reference sequence). Trimming cost V 6 bases and J 0 bases, with 12 bases left between them. This CDR3 contains 15 residues. The CDR3 DNA reads TGTGCCAGCAGCAACCGGGACGGTAGCAATCAGCCCCAGCATTTT. Translated, it gives CASSNRDGSNQPQHF.

This clone was detected only once. The chain is built from TRBV29-1 and TRBJ2-1, with D hard to call. The germline CDR1 and CDR2 sequences are SQVTM and ANQGSEA. Deletions cut 2 bases from V and 1 base from J, with 0 bases between. This CDR3 has 11 amino acids. The CDR3 protein is CSVESYNEQFF. The CDR3, as DNA: TGCAGCGTTGAATCCTACAATGAGCAGTTCTTC.

The J gene is TRBJ2-3, the V gene TRBV3-1 (or the pseudogene TRBV3-2); 9 positions match TRBD2. The germline CDR1 and CDR2 sequences are LGHDT and YNNKEL (reference sequence). V was pared by 6 bases and J by 7 bases, with 8 bases of the junction left unmatched. This CDR3 has 14 amino acids. The CDR3 sequence is CASSHSGSQYTQYF. The CDR3 region has the DNA TGTGCCAGCAGTCATAGCGGGAGTCAATATACGCAGTATTTT.

The J gene is TRBJ1-1, the V gene TRBV21-1. TRBV21-1 constitutes a pseudogene. The CDR3 spans 15 residues. The CDR3 loop is CASTQEGEEDTEAFF. In nucleotides, the CDR3 is TGTGCCAGCACCCAAGAGGGGGAGGAGGACACTGAAGCTTTCTTT.

The rearrangement links TRBV11-3 to TRBJ2-1; D remains unclear. The V end was cut by 0 bases, the J end by 0 bases, with 9 bases between. Germline CDR1 is SGHNT and CDR2 is YENEEA. The CDR3 spans 16 residues. The CDR3 nucleotides are TGTGCCAGCAGCTTAGATGGCCGGTCCTCCTACAATGAGCAGTTCTTC. It is translated as CASSLDGRSSYNEQFF.

CDR3 nucleotides: TGTGCCAGCAGTAAATTCTTGACGGTGGGCACTGAAGCTTTCTTT. This codes for CASSKFLTVGTEAFF. The J gene is TRBJ1-1, the V gene TRBV27; the D is unclear. Trimming pared 5 bases from V and 4 bases from J, leaving 17 bases between. This CDR3 is 15 amino acids long. Germline CDR1 is MNHEY and CDR2 is SMNVEV (reference sequence).

This chain uses TRBV19 with TRBJ1-1, with TRBD1 matching 8 bases. V shed 7 bases and J 3 bases; nucleotides not matched to a gene: 4. From germline, CDR1 is LNHDA and CDR2 SQIVND (reference sequence). CDR3 length: 13 amino acids. In DNA, the CDR3 is TGTGCCAGTATAGGGACAGGTTACACTGAAGCTTTCTTT. Protein: CASIGTGYTEAFF.

The chain uses TRBV5-1 and TRBJ1-1; possible D gene TRBD1, 5 bases. V was cut by 0 bases and J by 8 bases, with 14 bases left in between. The CDR3 is made up of 14 amino acids. Germline V lookup: CDR1 SGHRS, CDR2 YFSETQ. CDR3 DNA sequence: TGCGCCAGCAGCTTGGCGTTTCAGGGCCCGGAAGCTTTCTTT. Amino acids: CASSLAFQGPEAFF.

The chain uses TRBV10-1 and TRBJ2-2; the D is unclear. The CDR3 runs to 13 residues. Germline loops: CDR1 WNHNN, CDR2 SYGVQD (reference sequence). The V end lost 3 bases, the J end lost 7 bases, and 9 bases lay between the germline ends. The CDR3 is CASSERIVGELFF. The CDR3 nucleotides read TGCGCCAGCAGTGAAAGGATCGTCGGGGAGCTGTTTTTT.

A word on this clone: A read error may be the cause here, since a much bigger clone is one base away. Other DNA sequences in this specimen translate into the identical CDR3. This rearrangement joins TRBV5-1 to TRBJ1-1, with no clear D. Trimming stripped 1 base from V and 1 base from J, with 5 bases between. The CDR3 loop spans 13 amino acids. The germline V gene encodes CDR1 SGHRS and CDR2 YFSETQ. The CDR3 here is CASSLKGNTEAFF. DNA of the CDR3: TGCGCCAGCAGCTTGAAGGGGAACACTGAAGCTTTCTTT. Combining the CDR3 with reference TRBV5-1 and TRBJ1-1 gives the whole variable domain KAGVTQTPRYLIKTRGQQVTLSCSPISGHRSVSWYQQTPGQGLQFLFEYFSETQRNKGNFPGRFSGRQFSNSRSEMNVSTLELGDSALYLCASSLKGNTEAFFGQGTRLTVV.

The chain links TRBV24-1 to TRBJ2-3, with TRBD2 matching over 12 bases. Trimming removed 4 bases from V and 3 bases from J; junction bases left unmatched: 10. There are 18 residues in the CDR3. CDR1 is KGHDR and CDR2 is SFDVKD in the germline V gene. The CDR3 loop is CATSDGLAGIVGTDTQYF. In DNA form, the CDR3 reads TGTGCCACCAGTGACGGACTAGCGGGGATTGTTGGTACAGATACGCAGTATTTT.

The chain is built from TRBV4-3 and TRBJ1-2; D uncertain. This CDR3 has 14 amino acids. From germline, CDR1 is LGHNA and CDR2 YSLEER. Trimming took off 0 bases at V and 4 bases at J, with 9 bases between the two ends. Written as DNA, the CDR3 is TGCGCCAGCAGCCAAGAGAACGACGGCTATGGCTACACCTTC. Amino acid sequence: CASSQENDGYGYTF.

V usage is TRBV6-5 and J usage is TRBJ1-5; TRBD1 aligns across 7 bases. There are 14 residues in the CDR3. Unmatched junction bases numbered 9, after V lost 5 bases and J lost 8 bases. The germline gives CDR1 MNHEY, CDR2 SVGAGI. CDR3 residues: CASSHRQGEKPQHF. CDR3 DNA: TGTGCCAGCAGTCATCGACAGGGTGAGAAGCCCCAGCATTTT.

As to this clone: This sample also contains other DNA sequences that code for the same CDR3. V usage is TRBV7-3 and J usage is TRBJ2-2; TRBD2 matches at 8 bases. Germline lookup yields CDR1 SGHTA and CDR2 FQGTGA. J lost 7 bases, V lost 6 bases, and 7 bases had no gene match. This CDR3 comprises 14 residues. CDR3 in amino acids: CASSRGGSHGELFF. The CDR3 DNA sequence: TGTGCCAGCAGTCGGGGGGGGAGTCACGGGGAGCTGTTTTTT.

J is TRBJ2-1 and V is TRBV19; TRBD2 matches 11 bases. Germline V gene lookup returns CDR1 LNHDA and CDR2 SQIVND (reference sequence). The CDR3 runs 15 residues. The junction had 10 bases not matched to a gene; V was cut back by 9 bases and J by 6 bases. CDR3 in amino acids: CASAIGTSGLNEQFF. The CDR3 DNA reads TGTGCCAGCGCTATCGGGACTAGCGGCCTCAATGAGCAGTTCTTC.

The V call is TRBV6-6, the J call TRBJ1-2; D possibly corresponds to TRBD1 (6 bases). Germline V gives CDR1 MNHNY, CDR2 SVGAGI (reference sequence). With 4 bases removed from V and 7 bases from J, the gap between germline ends came to 19 bases. CDR3 length: 15 amino acids. The CDR3 sequence is CASSFGPGTRGGYTF. Written as DNA, the CDR3 is TGTGCCAGCAGTTTCGGACCGGGGACACGGGGTGGCTACACCTTC.

The chain has TRBV9 and TRBJ1-3; 7 bases line up with TRBD1. The V segment lost 3 bases and the J segment 0 bases; nucleotides outside the gene matches: 9. This CDR3 region has 17 residues. Germline CDR1 SGDLS, CDR2 YYNGEE. CDR3 bases: TGTGCCAGCAGCGCCACAGGGGTATGGGGCTCTGGAAACACCATATATTTT. This codes for CASSATGVWGSGNTIYF. Combining the CDR3 with reference TRBV9 and TRBJ1-3 gives the whole variable domain DSGVTQTPKHLITATGQRVTLRCSPRSGDLSVYWYQQSLDQGLQFLIQYYNGEERAKGNILERFSAQQFPDLHSELNLSSLELGDSALYFCASSATGVWGSGNTIYFGEGSWLTVV.

The chain couples TRBV3-1 (or the pseudogene TRBV3-2) to TRBJ2-5, with 7 bases aligning to TRBD2. Germline V gene sequence: CDR1 LGHDT, CDR2 YNNKEL (reference sequence). J lost 5 bases, V lost 2 bases, and 8 bases had no gene match. This CDR3 comprises 15 residues. CDR3 nucleotides: TGTGCCAGCAGCCAATCCCCGGGGGAGGGGGAGACCCAGTACTTC. Residues: CASSQSPGEGETQYF.

This chain joins TRBV6-9 and TRBJ2-5; the match to TRBD2 covers 9 bases. J was trimmed by 10 bases and V by 0 bases; bases with no gene match: 21. This CDR3 is 19 amino acids long. Germline CDR1 and CDR2: MNHGY and SVAAGI. In nucleotides, the CDR3 is TGTGCCAGCAGTTATTCGAGGGTATTAGCGGGGGCCCCAGGAGGTGTCCAGTACTTC. Residues: CASSYSRVLAGAPGGVQYF.

This chain joins TRBV29-1 and TRBJ1-2; D unresolved. Between the trimmed V and J ends, which lost 4 bases and 1 base, there was a span of 10 bases. Germline V gives CDR1 SQVTM, CDR2 ANQGSEA. This CDR3 region has 13 residues. CDR3 DNA: TGCAGCGTTGCGATAGGCCTTAACTATGGCTACACCTTC. Protein: CSVAIGLNYGYTF.

This clone was detected once. V gene TRBV27 combines with J gene TRBJ2-1, with unresolved D. From germline, CDR1 is MNHEY and CDR2 SMNVEV (reference sequence). The CDR3 is 14 amino acids. The V end lost 4 bases, the J end lost 8 bases, and 15 bases lay between the germline ends. The CDR3 sequence is CASSSKPPSHEQFF. The CDR3 nucleotides read TGTGCCAGCAGTTCAAAGCCCCCATCCCATGAGCAGTTCTTC.

The CDR3 loop is CASSPDGGRAGELFF. The CDR3 DNA reads TGTGCCAGCAGTCCCGATGGCGGGAGGGCCGGGGAGCTGTTTTTT. V usage is TRBV7-3 and J usage is TRBJ2-2, with TRBD2 matching 9 bases. Looked up from germline, CDR1 is SGHTA and CDR2 is FQGTGA. This CDR3 comprises 15 residues. With V trimmed by 6 bases and J by 6 bases, 8 bases remained unmatched.

This clone was recorded a few times. V and J are TRBV5-1 and TRBJ1-1, with D possibly matching TRBD1 (6 bases). V dropped 2 bases and J dropped 10 bases, with 18 bases sitting between them. Germline V lookup: CDR1 SGHRS, CDR2 YFSETQ. This CDR3 comprises 14 residues. The CDR3 DNA sequence: TGCGCCAGCAGCTTCGGGGGCGGGACGGATGTAGCTTTCTTT. Protein: CASSFGGGTDVAFF. The full variable domain, with the rest looked up from reference TRBV5-1 and TRBJ1-1, is KAGVTQTPRYLIKTRGQQVTLSCSPISGHRSVSWYQQTPGQGLQFLFEYFSETQRNKGNFPGRFSGRQFSNSRSEMNVSTLELGDSALYLCASSFGGGTDVAFFGQGTRLTVV.